The 5 T cell receptor beta chains reported below all come from one sample, sequenced in a study of OX40 agonist ivuxolimab in advanced cancers. Only in-frame clones appear in the TCRdb table, and some are missing; sequencing was by immunoSEQ multiplex PCR. The sample holds approximately 81,000 clones; roughly 80% are singletons and the top ten take about 4.6%. Sequenced material: CD4+ or CD8+ T cells sorted from blood, taken in a trial of the OX40 agonist ivuxolimab. The source is an adult with an advanced solid tumor such as melanoma, head and neck, liver or kidney cancer.

V is TRBV7-2 and J is TRBJ2-1; D is perhaps TRBD1 (6 bases). V was cut by 1 base and J by 4 bases, with 11 bases left in between. Germline assignment: CDR1 SGHTA and CDR2 FQGNSA. CDR3 length: 15 residues. This chain's CDR3 is CASSLGGQGYNEQFF. The CDR3 DNA is TGTGCCAGCAGCTTAGGTGGTCAGGGGTACAATGAGCAGTTCTTC.

The V call is TRBV15, the J call TRBJ1-1; TRBD1 matches at 9 bases. The junction had 4 bases not matched to a gene; V was cut back by 11 bases and J by 3 bases. Per germline, CDR1 LNHNV and CDR2 YYDKDF (reference sequence). This CDR3 region has 12 residues. The CDR3 bases are TGTGCCGCCGGACAGGGGTACACTGAAGCTTTCTTT. It yields the protein CAAGQGYTEAFF.

The genes are TRBV23-1 and TRBJ2-7, with D tentatively TRBD2 (6 bases). TRBV23-1 is given ORF status, its function remaining uncertain. V lost 3 bases to trimming and J lost 0 bases, with 15 bases between them. CDR3 length: 16 amino acids. The CDR3 DNA reads TGCGCCAGCAGTCATTTGGGAGGACCGCGCTCCTACGAGCAGTACTTC. It is translated as CASSHLGGPRSYEQYF.

The chain employs TRBV5-1 and TRBJ1-1; D is unresolved. Germline lookup yields CDR1 SGHRS and CDR2 YFSETQ. The CDR3 totals 14 residues. V gave up 5 bases and J gave up 0 bases, with 11 bases separating them. DNA for the CDR3: TGCGCCAGCAGACCGGAGGCGTTGAACACTGAAGCTTTCTTT. Translation: CASRPEALNTEAFF.

The J gene is TRBJ2-3, the V gene TRBV5-4; the D gene is possibly TRBD2 (6 bases). Trimming removed 2 bases at V and 1 base at J, with 11 bases between. This CDR3 is 15 amino acids long. Germline values: CDR1 SGHNT, CDR2 YYREEE (reference sequence). The CDR3 sequence is CASSFVGGGTDTQYF. CDR3 in DNA: TGTGCCAGCAGCTTCGTTGGCGGGGGCACAGATACGCAGTATTTT.